The count of the clone carrying this T cell receptor beta chain is one. The antigen is unknown. Trimming removed 2 bases from V and 2 bases from J, with 9 bases in between. The germline V gene has CDR1 MNHEY and CDR2 SVGAGI. The CDR3 loop spans 14 amino acids. The authors extracted RNA and reverse transcribed it into cDNA as the sequencing template. Method: immunoSEQ multiplex PCR; TCRdb's copy keeps in-frame clones and lacks some. The sample includes about 160,000 clones, around 86% of them seen just once. The data stem from a study of CD8+ T cells in alopecia areata. Study information: Oral tofacitinib (5 to 10 mg twice daily) was administered to treated patients. The study, taken as a whole, reports: Normal skin contains resident alphabeta T cells, and these are also sequenced in scalp samples.

Alopecia areata patients gave lesional scalp punch biopsies and peripheral blood samples. The sequencing here drew on CD8+ T cells sorted from blood, taken at week 0. The V and J genes are TRBV6-5 and TRBJ2-5; D gene ambiguous. The receptor was derived from a human donor with alopecia areata. CDR3 nucleotide sequence: TGTGCCAGCAGTTACGAAGGAGATCAAGAGACCCAGTACTTC. It is translated as CASSYEGDQETQYF.